The sequence of this T cell receptor (beta chain) was determined in a study of graft-versus-host responses after intestinal transplantation (dated by TCRdb to the early 2020s). About the study as a whole: The transplants that recipients received were multivisceral, liver-intestinal, or isolated intestinal. Rather than being sequenced by the commercial service, samples from three later patients were sequenced in-house on an Illumina MiSeq and processed with MiXCR. Graft-versus-host and host-versus-graft alloreactive T cell clones were tracked in the graft, circulation and bone marrow after intestinal transplantation using bulk TCR-beta CDR3 sequencing. A peak of at least 4% donor T cells among recipient peripheral blood mononuclear cells was the definition used for donor T cell macrochimerism. Anti-thymocyte globulin induction was given to all recipients, followed by maintenance tacrolimus and steroids for approximately three years. To identify alloreactive clones, pre-transplant mixed lymphocyte reaction products were sequenced and compared with unstimulated pre-transplant donor and recipient T cells. The cohort enrolled around 23 intestinal transplant recipients including one retransplant, and a few patients lacking pretransplant specimens were excluded. General conclusions and limits of the study: GvH clones turned up in recipient bone marrow, with some appearing earlier in ileal mucosa or blood, a pattern consistent with an intestinal mucosal origin. Conclusions were limited by the relatively low number and heterogeneity of intestinal transplant patients. In patients with donor T cell macrochimerism, the allografts had high GvH to HvG T cell clonal ratios. Early after transplant, peak levels of circulating GvH clones were associated with declines in HvG clones.

The germline V gene encodes CDR1 KGHSH and CDR2 LQKENI. At the junction V is shortened by 0 bases and J by 4 bases, with 6 bases in between. Measured from the cysteine to the phenylalanine, the CDR3 is 13 residues long. The kept DNA is CDR3 alone, 39 bases in frame from the first base. This sample's time point label indicates: cells obtained before transplantation from donor or recipient. CD3+CD4+ and CD3+CD8+ populations were FACS-sorted from unstimulated pre-transplant donor and recipient cells taken from spleen or lymph nodes. Library method: the immunoSEQ multiplex PCR assay. For most patients, genomic DNA was isolated with the Qiagen DNeasy Blood and Tissue Kit and sent frozen to Adaptive Biotechnologies for TCR sequencing. For most patients, genomic DNA was subjected to high-throughput TCR-beta CDR3 sequencing by Adaptive Biotechnologies. On the authors' methods: TCR sequencing data for around 20 patients were retrieved from Adaptive's ImmunoSEQ software; a few other patients were processed with MiXCR and VDJtools. CD4 versus CD8 sorting errors were corrected by removing sequences found in both subsets at a frequency ratio below 5:1. Because the origin of CDR3 nucleotide sequences shared between donor and recipient could not be assigned, those sequences were removed. At least 2-fold expansion over unstimulated cells and a minimum CFSE-low frequency of 0.002% (template counts) or 0.001% (read counts) were required for clones to be classified as alloreactive. Clones detected in sequenced pre-transplant spleen, lymph node, or MLR CFSE-low populations of the donor or recipient were defined as mappable. The cumulative frequency of alloreactive clones was calculated as a percentage of all sequences, weighted by copy number. Not all clones reach the TCRdb copy of this immuneACCESS table, which keeps in-frame sequences only. Checked studies attribute under half of the gap to unresolved V genes and leave the rest unexplained. The DNA gave D and trimming, while V, J and clone size come from that table. The sample includes about 120,000 clones, with about 92% observed a single time. The ten top clones hold about 0.25% of the sample.

Concerning this clone itself: Its specific antigen is unknown. Base quality data are lacking; no much larger clone is found one base away.

Specimen: unstimulated CD4+ T cells sorted from spleen or lymph node cells, collected before transplant. The receptor chain draws on TRBV18 and TRBJ1-2; a tentative D call is TRBD1 (5 bases match). This clonotype originated in a human donor who was the organ donor for an intestinal transplant. The nucleotide sequence is given as TGTGCCAGCTCACCACCGACAGTCTATGGCTACACCTTC. It codes for CASSPPTVYGYTF.